The rows below give T cell receptor beta chains drawn from one sample of a study of tissue T cells after allogeneic stem cell transplantation. Sequencing used immunoSEQ multiplex PCR; TCRdb keeps in-frame clones, though not all of them. The sample contains approximately 6,500 clones, around 62% of which appear only once. Sequences were derived from duodenum tissue, sampled at autopsy. These TCRs come from a woman between 18 and 50 years old with breast cancer. The CDR3 runs from the conserved cysteine through the conserved F or W. D genes are given only for firm matches. For some rows the clone size is stated as once, few or many, or as a class when expanded; others skip it.

clone_size	v_call	j_call	d_call	cdr3_aa	cdr3_nt
.	TRBV5-4	TRBJ2-5	.	CASSLRGAETQYF	TGTGCCAGCAGCTTGAGGGGGGCGGAGACCCAGTACTTC
.	TRBV28	TRBJ2-1	TRBD2	CASRAGIHEQFF	TGTGCCAGCAGAGCGGGAATCCATGAGCAGTTCTTC
.	TRBV24-1	TRBJ1-5	.	CATSADGWGNQPQHF	TGTGCCACCTCTGCAGACGGTTGGGGCAATCAGCCCCAGCATTTT
.	TRBV6-2/TRBV6-3	TRBJ1-5	.	CASSYKNSNQPQHF	TGTGCCAGCAGTTACAAGAATAGCAATCAGCCCCAGCATTTT
few	TRBV4-2	TRBJ2-2	.	CASSLLPGHGTGELFF	TGTGCCAGCAGCCTTCTGCCGGGACATGGGACCGGGGAGCTGTTTTTT
.	TRBV5-1	TRBJ1-4	TRBD1	CASSLVQGNNEKLFF	TGCGCCAGCAGCTTGGTACAGGGGAATAATGAAAAACTGTTTTTT
.	TRBV12-2	TRBJ2-7	.	CASRSSDSWDRDYEQYF	TGTGCAAGTCGCTCCAGTGACAGTTGGGACAGGGACTACGAGCAGTACTTC
.	TRBV9	TRBJ2-5	TRBD2	CASSVGVGGVAETQYF	TGTGCCAGCAGCGTAGGCGTTGGGGGGGTAGCGGAGACCCAGTACTTC
.	TRBV9	TRBJ2-7	.	CASSDGSAPYEQYF	TGTGCCAGCAGCGACGGGTCGGCGCCTTACGAGCAGTACTTC
.	TRBV3-1/TRBV3-2	TRBJ2-1	TRBD2	CASSRLAGGLNEQFF	TGTGCCAGCAGCCGCCTAGCGGGGGGGCTCAATGAGCAGTTCTTC
.	TRBV2	TRBJ1-1	TRBD1	CASSPDRGYEAFF	TGTGCCAGCAGCCCTGACAGGGGGTATGAAGCTTTCTTT
.	TRBV5-4	TRBJ2-7	.	CASSPGLDTYEQYF	TGTGCCAGCAGCCCCGGACTGGATACCTACGAGCAGTACTTC
.	TRBV6-6	TRBJ1-1	.	CASRPGGTEAFF	TGTGCCAGCCGGCCCGGTGGCACTGAAGCTTTCTTT
.	TRBV5-6	TRBJ1-1	.	CASSLPRSGRREAFF	TGTGCCAGCAGCTTGCCGCGTTCGGGGCGGAGAGAAGCTTTCTTT
.	TRBV4-3	TRBJ2-3	.	CASSQGRVGATQYF	TGCGCCAGCAGCCAAGGCAGGGTTGGAGCTACGCAGTATTTT
.	TRBV7-2	TRBJ1-1	.	CASSPRWDEAFF	TGTGCCAGCAGCCCCAGATGGGACGAAGCTTTCTTT
once	TRBV7-2	TRBJ2-7	TRBD1	CASSSDRVLVEQYF	TGTGCCAGCAGCTCGGACAGGGTGTTGGTCGAGCAGTACTTC
.	TRBV7-6	TRBJ2-3	.	CASSLGRSPILGATQYF	TGTGCCAGCAGCTTAGGGCGGTCCCCTATATTAGGTGCGACGCAGTATTTT
.	TRBV19	TRBJ1-2	.	CASTRGGSNYGYTF	TGTGCCAGTACCAGGGGCGGGTCTAACTATGGCTACACCTTC
once	TRBV21-1	TRBJ2-3	.	CASSLLRDNRELSTDTQYF	TGTGCCAGCAGCTTGTTGAGGGACAACCGGGAGCTAAGCACAGATACGCAGTATTTT
medium-sized	TRBV11-2	TRBJ2-5	.	CASSLVPDSSQETQYF	TGTGCCAGCAGCTTAGTACCCGACTCATCCCAAGAGACCCAGTACTTC
few	TRBV11-2	TRBJ2-7	.	CASSIDRLYEQYF	TGTGCCAGCAGCATCGACAGGCTCTACGAGCAGTACTTC
.	TRBV19	TRBJ2-5	.	CASSRNPSQETQYF	TGTGCCAGTAGTAGAAACCCCAGCCAAGAGACCCAGTACTTC
medium-sized	TRBV19	TRBJ2-7	.	CASSMWSGQSYEQYF	TGTGCCAGTAGTATGTGGTCAGGGCAATCCTACGAGCAGTACTTC
.	TRBV19	TRBJ1-5	.	CASREVGGSGQPQHF	TGTGCCAGTAGAGAGGTCGGGGGATCGGGTCAGCCCCAGCATTTT
.	TRBV18	TRBJ1-1	.	CASYPLGGARTEAFF	TGTGCCAGTTACCCACTCGGGGGGGCGCGCACTGAAGCTTTCTTT
few	TRBV5-1	TRBJ2-1	.	CASSLAVRSSYNEQFF	TGCGCCAGCAGCTTGGCGGTTCGTAGCTCCTACAATGAGCAGTTCTTC
.	TRBV12-3/TRBV12-4	TRBJ2-3	.	CASSLSVTDTQYF	TGTGCCAGCAGTTTATCAGTTACAGATACGCAGTATTTT
.	TRBV6-6	TRBJ2-3	.	CASSYVDSADTQYF	TGTGCCAGCAGTTACGTCGATTCCGCAGATACGCAGTATTTT
.	TRBV19	TRBJ2-1	TRBD2	CASSVLAGDYNEQFF	TGTGCCAGTAGTGTTCTAGCGGGAGACTACAATGAGCAGTTCTTC
.	TRBV30	TRBJ1-2	.	CAWTTGPTGSYGYTF	TGTGCCTGGACGACCGGGCCGACGGGCTCCTATGGCTACACCTTC
.	TRBV5-4	TRBJ2-2	TRBD2	CASWAGSGGAGTGELFF	TGTGCCAGCTGGGCGGGTAGCGGGGGGGCCGGCACCGGGGAGCTGTTTTTT
.	TRBV2	TRBJ1-2	TRBD1	CASTAGGYYGYTF	TGTGCCAGCACGGCAGGGGGGTACTATGGCTACACCTTC
once	TRBV6-5	TRBJ1-4	TRBD1	CASSPVGDRGEKLFF	TGTGCCAGCAGTCCAGTGGGGGACAGAGGAGAAAAACTGTTTTTT
.	TRBV7-3	TRBJ1-1	.	CASSLGPGNTEAFF	TGTGCCAGCAGCTTAGGACCAGGGAACACTGAAGCTTTCTTT
.	TRBV6-5	TRBJ2-7	TRBD1	CASTSTGNEQYF	TGTGCCAGCACCTCGACAGGGAACGAGCAGTACTTC
.	TRBV7-9	TRBJ1-1	.	CASSLLGDTEAFF	TGTGCCAGCAGCTTACTTGGGGACACTGAAGCTTTCTTT
few	TRBV19	TRBJ2-3	.	CASSPKGDTDTQYF	TGTGCCAGTAGTCCTAAGGGGGACACAGATACGCAGTATTTT
.	TRBV30	TRBJ2-3	.	CAWSVLRTDTQYF	TGTGCCTGGAGTGTATTACGCACAGATACGCAGTATTTT
.	TRBV6-5	TRBJ1-2	.	CASSYSTGDYGYTF	TGTGCCAGCAGTTACTCGACAGGAGACTATGGCTACACCTTC
few	TRBV30	TRBJ2-4	TRBD1	CAWTGGNIQYF	TGTGCCTGGACAGGGGGCAACATTCAGTACTTC
few	TRBV5-5	TRBJ2-3	.	CASSLTGPDTQYF	TGTGCCAGCAGCTTGACGGGCCCAGATACGCAGTATTTT
.	TRBV6-5	TRBJ2-1	TRBD2	CASSYLGLATGEQFF	TGTGCCAGCAGTTACCTTGGACTAGCGACCGGTGAGCAGTTCTTC
once	TRBV28	TRBJ1-3	.	CASRVAGDGNTIYF	TGTGCCAGCAGGGTAGCGGGTGATGGAAACACCATATATTTT
few	TRBV25-1	TRBJ1-4	.	CASSGGGGNEKLFF	TGTGCCAGCAGTGGAGGGGGGGGGAATGAAAAACTGTTTTTT
few	TRBV9	TRBJ2-5	.	CASSVHGDGETQYF	TGTGCCAGCAGCGTACACGGCGACGGGGAGACCCAGTACTTC
.	TRBV7-8	TRBJ2-3	.	CASSLAPSGGPYTQYF	TGTGCCAGCAGCTTAGCTCCCTCGGGCGGACCATATACGCAGTATTTT
.	TRBV7-3	TRBJ1-1	.	CASSPRGLAMNTEAFF	TGTGCCAGCAGCCCGAGGGGCCTAGCCATGAACACTGAAGCTTTCTTT